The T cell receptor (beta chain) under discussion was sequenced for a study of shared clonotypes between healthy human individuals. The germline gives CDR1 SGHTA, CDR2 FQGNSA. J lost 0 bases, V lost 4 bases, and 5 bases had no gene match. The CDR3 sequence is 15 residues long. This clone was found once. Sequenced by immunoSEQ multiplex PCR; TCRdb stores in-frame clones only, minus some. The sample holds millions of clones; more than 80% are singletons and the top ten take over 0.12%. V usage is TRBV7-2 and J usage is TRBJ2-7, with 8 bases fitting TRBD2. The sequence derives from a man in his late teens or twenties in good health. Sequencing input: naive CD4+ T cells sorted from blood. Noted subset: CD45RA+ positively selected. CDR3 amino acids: CASSSGTRGSYEQYF. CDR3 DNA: TGTGCCAGCAGCTCCGGGACTAGGGGCTCCTACGAGCAGTACTTC.